This T cell receptor beta chain was sequenced during a study of T cell responses to AZD1222 COVID-19 vaccine. Across the study: Timing groups of about 4 and about 12 weeks for second doses were pooled. Notes on the study in general: The study found vaccine-associated CD4 TCRs spanning spike, dominant at 160-218 and 743-854. Unmutated variant regions are reportedly targeted by nearly half of spike-specific TCRs. Females outnumbered males among donors, who were mostly white British; clonal diversity was possibly underestimated.

Clones were read by immunoSEQ multiplex PCR, and TCRdb kept only the in-frame ones, dropping some. The sample comprises about 120,000 clones, approximately 89% of which are singletons, and 4% to 5.5% rests with the top ten. The table lists this clone with a few counts. As yet, its antigen is unknown. The CDR3 contains 13 residues. V lost 6 bases and J lost 7, with 15 bases in between. The germline V gene encodes CDR1 MNHEY and CDR2 SVGAGI. Specimen: peripheral blood, collected on day 0 of AZD1222 vaccination. The chain carries TRBV6-5 and TRBJ1-2, with D possibly matching TRBD1 (5 bases). The sequence was collected from an adult in good health. CDR3 loop: CASSRGLGSGYTF. For the CDR3, the DNA is TGTGCCAGCAGCCGGGGCCTAGGCTCTGGCTACACCTTC.